The clone carrying this T cell receptor (beta chain) has a count of ten or more. This sample was taken from a study of spatial heterogeneity in lung cancer. Time point in this sample: sample taken at primary tumor resection. Tumor, nontumor lung or frozen PBMC supplied whole RNA, sequenced without sorting. Carried by each TCR cDNA molecule was a unique molecular identifier. TCRdb reprocessed the 5' RACE reads via MiXCR and lists one record per CDR3 protein. The sample records under 50,000 distinct CDR3 sequences, less than 6.5% being singletons. Germline V gene data show CDR1 as LNHNV and CDR2 as YYDKDF (reference sequence). The length of the CDR3 is 15 residues. Trimming cost V 0 bases and J 0 bases, with 3 bases left between them.

The origin of this receptor is a female donor with early-stage non-small cell lung cancer. The J gene is TRBJ2-6, the V gene TRBV15; D is uncertain. The starting material was PBMCs, obtained at surgery. The CDR3 here is CATSRDNSGANVLTF. The CDR3 coding sequence is TGTGCCACCAGCAGAGACAACTCTGGGGCCAACGTCCTGACTTTC.